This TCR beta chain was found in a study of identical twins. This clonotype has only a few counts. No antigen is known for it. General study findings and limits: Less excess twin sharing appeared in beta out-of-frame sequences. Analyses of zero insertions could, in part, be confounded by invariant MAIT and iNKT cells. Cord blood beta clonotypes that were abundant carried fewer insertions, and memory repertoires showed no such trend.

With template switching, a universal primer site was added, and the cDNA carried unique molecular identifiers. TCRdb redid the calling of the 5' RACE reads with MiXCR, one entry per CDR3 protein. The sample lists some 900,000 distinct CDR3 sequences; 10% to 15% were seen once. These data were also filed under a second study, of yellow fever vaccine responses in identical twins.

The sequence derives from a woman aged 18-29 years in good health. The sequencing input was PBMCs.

The CDR3 DNA reads as TGTGCCATCAGTGAGTCTTCGGACAGATTAAACTATGGCTACACCTTC. It translates to CAISESSDRLNYGYTF. The chain recombines TRBV10-3 with TRBJ1-2; D might be TRBD1 (6 bases). Trimming took 0 bases from V and 2 from J, leaving 13 bases between them. This CDR3 region has 16 residues. CDR1 ENHRY and CDR2 SYGVKD come from the germline V gene.